This T cell receptor beta chain was observed in a study of T-cell reconstitution after alpha-beta-depleted transplantation in children. The CDR3 extends over 15 amino acids. Germline CDR1 reads SGHRS; CDR2 reads YFSETQ. V lost 4 bases and J 0 bases, leaving 11 bases between the germline ends. TCRbeta library preparation incorporated unique molecular identifiers. From the PCR reads, TCRdb called clonotypes with MiXCR, one entry per CDR3 protein. The sample contains 500,000 to 600,000 distinct CDR3 sequences, about 17% of which appear only once. This TCR was sampled from a human donor who donated a stem cell graft to a child with acute lymphoblastic leukemia. The chain uses TRBV5-1 and TRBJ1-5; TRBD1 might be the D (5 bases). The sequences come from PBMCs from the stem cell graft donor, collected from the stem cell graft. CDR3 sequence reads: CASSLTVDSNQPQHF. CDR3 in DNA: TGCGCCAGCAGCCTGACAGTAGATAGCAATCAGCCCCAGCATTTT.